The 14 T cell receptor beta chains below all came from one sample that was sequenced in a study of blood T cell repertoires in COVID-19. Profiling relied on immunoSEQ multiplex PCR, and the TCRdb table lists in-frame clones only, not all of them. The profile shows 260,000 or so clones, roughly 84% of them singletons. The sample comprised peripheral blood. The receptors originated from a human donor in a cohort sampled during active COVID-19.

The chain employs TRBV15 and TRBJ1-5; D is uncertain. CDR3 length: 13 residues. Germline V gene lookup returns CDR1 LNHNV and CDR2 YYDKDF (reference sequence). Trimming stripped 1 base from V and 5 bases from J, with 6 bases between. CDR3 nucleotides: TGTGCCACCAGCAGAGGAGCTGATCAGCCCCAGCATTTT. Amino acid sequence: CATSRGADQPQHF.

V and J are TRBV6-5 and TRBJ2-5; D ambiguous. The germline V gene encodes CDR1 MNHEY and CDR2 SVGAGI. Trimming pared 5 bases from V and 0 bases from J, leaving 4 bases between. The CDR3 runs 12 residues. As DNA, the CDR3 is TGTGCCAGCAGTCTGTACCAAGAGACCCAGTACTTC. Its translation is CASSLYQETQYF.

This rearrangement joins TRBV6-4 to TRBJ2-3; the D gene is possibly TRBD2 (7 bases). The CDR3 contains 16 residues. V dropped 5 bases and J dropped 5 bases, with 20 bases sitting between them. Germline lookup yields CDR1 MRHNA and CDR2 SNTAGT. The CDR3 region is CASSPSGAGALDTQYF. CDR3 bases: TGTGCCAGCAGTCCATCGGGGGCGGGAGCTTTAGATACGCAGTATTTT.

V is TRBV4-2 and J is TRBJ2-3; weak D call: TRBD1 (6 bases). This CDR3 is built from 19 residues. V was pared by 4 bases and J by 4 bases, with 27 bases between. Per germline, CDR1 LGHNA and CDR2 YNFKEQ. The CDR3 coding sequence is TGTGCCAGCAGCCTAATAACAGGGAATTCACTAGACATAGCAGATACGCAGTATTTT. As protein: CASSLITGNSLDIADTQYF.

V usage is TRBV6-4 and J usage is TRBJ2-6; tentative D call: TRBD1 (6 bases). V lost 4 bases to trimming and J lost 2 bases, with 12 bases between them. CDR3 length: 16 residues. Germline loops: CDR1 MRHNA, CDR2 SNTAGT. This chain's CDR3 is CASSGITGTGANVLTF. CDR3 nucleotide sequence: TGTGCCAGCAGTGGGATAACAGGGACTGGGGCCAACGTCCTGACTTTC.

The J gene is TRBJ2-5, the V gene TRBV5-1, with TRBD1 matching 9 bases. Trimming took 3 bases from V and 4 from J; bases not matched to a gene: 4. The CDR3 spans 14 residues. The germline gives CDR1 SGHRS, CDR2 YFSETQ. The CDR3 reads CASSYRGRGETQYF. DNA of the CDR3: TGCGCCAGCAGCTACAGGGGGCGCGGAGAGACCCAGTACTTC.

The rearrangement uses TRBV9 and TRBJ2-1; TRBD2 is a possible D gene (6 bases). This CDR3 contains 21 residues. In germline, CDR1 is SGDLS, CDR2 YYNGEE. Trimming cost V 0 bases and J 0 bases, with 25 bases left between them. DNA of the CDR3: TGTGCCAGCAGCGTAGGCTCGGGGCGGGAACTCTTTCACAGCTCCTACAATGAGCAGTTCTTC. Translated: CASSVGSGRELFHSSYNEQFF.

This clone occurred once. The chain joins TRBV10-3 to TRBJ2-1; D may be TRBD1 (6 bases). CDR1 and CDR2 from the germline V gene are ENHRY and SYGVKD. Trimming left V 8 bases short and J 7 bases short, with 27 bases between. This CDR3 is 17 amino acids long. The CDR3 DNA follows: TGTGCCATCGGACGAGATTTACAGGGCAGCCTGGGGAATGAGCAGTTCTTC. This translates into CAIGRDLQGSLGNEQFF.

This clone has just a few counts. The V call is TRBV24-1, the J call TRBJ1-2, with D possibly matching TRBD1 (6 bases). The germline V and J ends were trimmed by 3 bases and 12 bases, with 13 bases remaining between them. Germline values: CDR1 KGHDR, CDR2 SFDVKD. The CDR3 consists of 12 residues. The CDR3 coding sequence is TGTGCCACCAGTGATCCAACAGGGTTGCACACCTTC. It is translated as CATSDPTGLHTF.

The chain recombines TRBV6-5 with TRBJ1-2; no clear D gene. Germline V gives CDR1 MNHEY, CDR2 SVGAGI. V gave up 7 bases and J gave up 7 bases, with 10 bases separating them. This CDR3 contains 11 residues. CDR3 region: CASTSGAGYTF. The DNA of the CDR3 is TGTGCCAGCACCTCGGGTGCTGGCTACACCTTC.

This chain uses TRBV5-5 with TRBJ2-5; the D gene is possibly TRBD1 (6 bases). This CDR3 is 16 amino acids long. V lost 4 bases to trimming and J lost 0 bases, with 16 bases between them. Looked up from germline, CDR1 is SGHKS and CDR2 is YYEKEE (reference sequence). The CDR3 coding sequence is TGTGCCAGCAGCAGCCAGCTAACAGGGTACCAAGAGACCCAGTACTTC. Its translation is CASSSQLTGYQETQYF.

This clone appeared a single time. The chain employs TRBV28 and TRBJ1-2; D may be TRBD1 (5 bases). With 2 bases removed from V and 3 bases from J, the gap between germline ends came to 7 bases. Germline-derived CDR1 and CDR2 are MDHEN and SYDVKM. The CDR3 is made up of 13 amino acids. Here the CDR3 reads CASSLTTDYGYTF. The CDR3, as DNA: TGTGCCAGCAGTTTAACGACAGACTATGGCTACACCTTC.

The CDR3 loop reads CASSLLAVSSYNEQFF. The CDR3 DNA sequence: TGTGCCAGCAGTCTTTTAGCGGTTAGCTCCTACAATGAGCAGTTCTTC. The rearrangement links TRBV6-4 to TRBJ2-1; D is possibly TRBD2 (6 bases). The V end lost 5 bases, the J end lost 0 bases, and 14 bases lay between the germline ends. CDR3 size: 16 residues. Germline V lookup: CDR1 MRHNA, CDR2 SNTAGT.

This clone was seen more than once but under ten times. The gene calls are TRBV2 and TRBJ2-3, with TRBD2 as a possible D gene (6 bases). The germline V gene encodes CDR1 SNHLY and CDR2 FYNNEI. The CDR3 runs to 15 residues. Trimming removed 2 bases at V and 0 bases at J, with 9 bases between. In DNA, the CDR3 is TGTGCCAGCAGTGAACCAGGGACTAGCACAGATACGCAGTATTTT. Translated: CASSEPGTSTDTQYF.